The 12 T cell receptor beta chains presented below share a single source sample, sequenced in a study of control samples from healthy donors and cancer patients. Clones were sequenced by immunoSEQ multiplex PCR, and TCRdb holds only the in-frame ones, with some missing. The repertoire holds tens of thousands of clones, over 90% seen once, with approximately 1.5% in the top ten. Input material: blood. These receptors were collected from a woman in her 30s in good health.

The V gene is TRBV11-3, the J gene TRBJ2-3; the match to TRBD1 covers 9 bases. CDR3 length: 17 amino acids. The V and J ends lost 3 bases and 5 bases, in that order; junction bases with no gene match: 12. Germline V lookup: CDR1 SGHNT, CDR2 YENEEA. This CDR3 reads CASSLGPGQGRIDTQYF. As DNA, the CDR3 is TGTGCCAGCAGCTTGGGGCCGGGACAGGGACGGATAGATACGCAGTATTTT. The full variable domain, its missing parts supplied by reference TRBV11-3 and TRBJ2-3, is EAGVVQSPRYKIIEKKQPVAFWCNPISGHNTLYWYLQNLGQGPELLIRYENEEAVDDSQLPKDRFSAERLKGVDSTLKIQPAELGDSAVYLCASSLGPGQGRIDTQYFGPGTRLTVL.

This chain connects TRBV5-1 to TRBJ1-2; the match to TRBD1 covers 11 bases. Germline loops: CDR1 SGHRS, CDR2 YFSETQ. The CDR3 runs to 15 residues. V shed 0 bases, J shed 8 bases, and the junction held 6 bases outside the gene matches. CDR3 DNA sequence: TGCGCCAGCAGCTTGGACGGACAGGGGGCTCCCGGCTACACCTTC. Protein: CASSLDGQGAPGYTF.

This rearrangement joins TRBV13 to TRBJ1-1; unclear D gene. Trimming took off 1 base at V and 1 base at J, with 7 bases between the two ends. The CDR3 spans 14 residues. Germline V gene data show CDR1 as PRHDT and CDR2 as FYEKMQ (reference sequence). CDR3 coding DNA: TGTGCCAGCAGCTTAGAAGGCGGGAACACTGAAGCTTTCTTT. This gives the protein CASSLEGGNTEAFF.

This clone was seen only a few times. This chain connects TRBV6-5 to TRBJ2-7; D possibly matches TRBD1 or TRBD2 (5 bases each). The V gene's germline CDR1 is MNHEY and CDR2 SVGAGI. The V end lost 6 bases, the J end lost 4 bases, and 16 bases lay between the germline ends. The CDR3 extends over 14 amino acids. The CDR3 region has the DNA TGTGCCAGCAGCCCGGGACGAGGAAAGTACGAGCAGTACTTC. It yields the protein CASSPGRGKYEQYF.

This sequence joins TRBV7-9 and TRBJ1-3; D remains unclear. Germline loops: CDR1 SEHNR, CDR2 FQNEAQ (reference sequence). The CDR3 is 18 residues long. V lost 1 base and J lost 0, with 16 bases in between. The CDR3 DNA sequence: TGTGCCAGCAGCTTAGAATCTGGGCAGGCCTACTCTGGAAACACCATATATTTT. It yields the protein CASSLESGQAYSGNTIYF.

The V call is TRBV27, the J call TRBJ2-7, with a weak D call TRBD1 (5 bases). In germline, CDR1 is MNHEY, CDR2 SMNVEV (reference sequence). The CDR3 is 13 residues long. Trimming cost V 7 bases and J 2 bases, with 12 bases left between them. The CDR3 sequence is CASMGQAPYEQYF. The CDR3 DNA follows: TGTGCCAGCATGGGGCAGGCCCCCTACGAGCAGTACTTC.

The V and J genes are TRBV10-1 and TRBJ2-7, with D uncertain. V lost 8 bases, J lost 2 bases, and 4 bases lay in between. The CDR3 extends over 10 amino acids. Germline lookup yields CDR1 WNHNN and CDR2 SYGVQD (reference sequence). The CDR3 DNA reads TGCGCCAGCTCGACCTACGAGCAGTACTTC. It is translated as CASSTYEQYF.

The rearrangement links TRBV30 to TRBJ1-3, with a possible D match to TRBD1 (5 bases). The CDR3 has 13 amino acids. Trimming left V 5 bases short and J 4 bases short, with 12 bases between. Germline V CDR1 and CDR2: GTSNPN, SVGIG (reference sequence). This chain's CDR3 is CAWGTGLGNTIYF. The CDR3 DNA reads as TGTGCCTGGGGTACAGGCCTGGGAAACACCATATATTTT.

The CDR3 DNA reads TGTGCCAGCAGTACCTCGACAGCTATGAACACTGAAGCTTTCTTT. This sequence encodes CASSTSTAMNTEAFF. This chain links TRBV27 with TRBJ1-1, with a tentative D call TRBD1 (5 bases). This CDR3 contains 15 residues. From germline, CDR1 is MNHEY and CDR2 SMNVEV (reference sequence). V dropped 5 bases and J dropped 0 bases, with 13 bases sitting between them.

The rearrangement links TRBV18 to TRBJ1-1, with unresolved D. Germline values: CDR1 KGHSH, CDR2 LQKENI. The CDR3 runs 17 residues. The V and J ends lost 4 bases and 1 base respectively, with 19 bases between them. CDR3 amino acids: CASSRERGPNQNTEAFF. The DNA for the CDR3 is TGTGCCAGCTCACGGGAAAGAGGTCCTAATCAGAACACTGAAGCTTTCTTT. The variable domain in full, with the rest retrieved from reference TRBV18 and TRBJ1-1, is NAGVMQNPRHLVRRRGQEARLRCSPMKGHSHVYWYRQLPEEGLKFMVYLQKENIIDESGMPKERFSAEFPKEGPSILRIQQVVRGDSAAYFCASSRERGPNQNTEAFFGQGTRLTVV.

This chain links TRBV10-3 with TRBJ1-3, with D possibly matching TRBD1 (5 bases). Germline loops: CDR1 ENHRY, CDR2 SYGVKD. This CDR3 is 14 amino acids long. The germline V and J ends were trimmed by 7 bases and 0 bases, with 10 bases remaining between them. Here the CDR3 reads CAITGQPSGNTIYF. CDR3 DNA sequence: TGTGCCATCACTGGACAACCCTCTGGAAACACCATATATTTT.

The V and J genes are TRBV5-1 and TRBJ2-7; D possibly matches TRBD1 or TRBD2 (5 bases each). Germline loops: CDR1 SGHRS, CDR2 YFSETQ. The V and J ends lost 0 bases and 5 bases respectively, with 9 bases between them. The CDR3 length is 13 residues. The CDR3, as DNA: TGCGCCAGCAGCTTGGGAGGGGTGGACGAGCAGTACTTC. It is translated as CASSLGGVDEQYF.